This T cell receptor beta chain was identified during a study of OX40 agonist ivuxolimab in advanced cancers. Whole-study context: Patients were infused with ivuxolimab every 2 weeks at 0.01 to 10 mg/kg. Hepatocellular carcinoma, melanoma, renal cell or head and neck cancer affected the dose-escalation patients. Notes on the study in general: Fewer expanded clones were found on average in CD4+ than in CD8+ T cells.

The repertoire was sequenced with immunoSEQ multiplex PCR; TCRdb's copy has only in-frame clones and lacks some. The top ten hold about 15% of the sample, which has tens of thousands of clones, more than 75% seen once. By share, this clone counts as medium-sized. The antigen remains unidentified. Trimming pared 6 bases from V and 5 bases from J, leaving 19 bases between. CDR1 and CDR2 from the germline V gene are SEHNR and FQNEAQ (reference sequence). The CDR3 extends over 16 amino acids. V usage is TRBV7-9 and J usage is TRBJ2-2; D perhaps matches TRBD1 (7 bases). The clonotype originates from an adult with an advanced solid tumor such as melanoma, head and neck, liver or kidney cancer. The sample in question was CD4+ or CD8+ T cells sorted from blood, obtained in a trial of the OX40 agonist ivuxolimab. The CDR3 DNA is TGTGCCAGCAGTTCCCCGCGGGCAGGGGGGACCGGGGAGCTGTTTTTT. This translates into CASSSPRAGGTGELFF.